Reported below is one TCR beta chain. The antigen is undetermined. This entry belongs to a study of cytotoxic CD8 clonotypes in ibrutinib-treated CLL. Overall study findings and caveats: Clonality increased at ibrutinib response, then returned toward baseline at progression.

Trimming pared 0 bases from V and 7 bases from J, leaving 18 bases between. The CDR3 length is 16 residues. Some clones are missing from TCRdb's copy, which holds only in-frame ones; the method was immunoSEQ multiplex PCR. The sample lists tens of thousands of clones; approximately 48% were seen once. The material sequenced was PBMCs, taken before ibrutinib treatment. This TCR was sampled from a human donor with chronic lymphocytic leukemia. The chain is built from TRBV23-1 and TRBJ1-2; maybe TRBD1 (5 bases). TRBV23-1 is treated as an ORF (open reading frame) with a function not yet certain. Here the CDR3 DNA reads TGCGCCAGCAGTCAATCGTCGGCAGGGATTAGCGGTGGCTACACCTTC. This gives the protein CASSQSSAGISGGYTF.